Below, 27 T cell receptor beta chains from the same sample are listed, as sequenced in a study of T cell repertoires in cytomegalovirus infection. Which antigens these TCRs recognize remains unknown. Each CDR3 protein is one row after TCRdb ran MiXCR on the reads. The sample contains 350,000 to 400,000 distinct CDR3 sequences, 34% of which appear only once. The source was cultured PBMCs, collected from culture after CMV antigen stimulation. These receptors were collected from a human donor in good health (CMV status not recorded). Some clones in this sample may be carry-over from other donors' samples.

This chain uses TRBV7-2 with TRBJ1-1; D may be TRBD1 (5 bases). In germline, CDR1 is SGHTA, CDR2 FQGNSA. There are 18 residues in the CDR3. V dropped 1 base and J dropped 0 bases, with 18 bases sitting between them. The CDR3 region has the DNA TGTGCCAGCAGCTTAGTGGCAGGGTCCCCTTCGATGAACACTGAAGCTTTCTTT. It translates to CASSLVAGSPSMNTEAFF. Variable domain in full (rest from reference TRBV7-2 and TRBJ1-1): GAGVSQSPSNKVTEKGKDVELRCDPISGHTALYWYRQSLGQGLEFLIYFQGNSAPDKSGLPSDRFSAERTGGSVSTLTIQRTQQEDSAVYLCASSLVAGSPSMNTEAFFGQGTRLTVV.

This clonotype has just a few counts. The genes are TRBV7-2 and TRBJ2-3; D call uncertain. The V end lost 4 bases, the J end lost 5 bases, and 10 bases lay between the germline ends. The CDR3 runs 13 residues. Germline CDR1 is SGHTA and CDR2 is FQGNSA. The CDR3: CASSSNHGDTQYF. CDR3 nucleotide sequence: TGTGCCAGCAGCTCCAACCATGGAGATACGCAGTATTTT. Full variable domain (missing parts from reference TRBV7-2 and TRBJ2-3): GAGVSQSPSNKVTEKGKDVELRCDPISGHTALYWYRQSLGQGLEFLIYFQGNSAPDKSGLPSDRFSAERTGGSVSTLTIQRTQQEDSAVYLCASSSNHGDTQYFGPGTRLTVL.

V is TRBV5-4 and J is TRBJ2-1, with 11 nucleotides matching TRBD2. Trimming at V came to 0 bases and at J to 2 bases, leaving 7 bases not matched to a gene. The CDR3 totals 18 residues. The germline V gene has CDR1 SGHNT and CDR2 YYREEE (reference sequence). For the CDR3, the DNA is TGTGCCAGCAGCTTGGGACACACGACTAGCGGGACCTACAATGAGCAGTTCTTC. Protein: CASSLGHTTSGTYNEQFF.

This clonotype was observed a few times. The rearrangement uses TRBV7-2 and TRBJ2-7; perhaps TRBD2 as D (5 bases). The CDR3 sequence is 13 residues long. V was cut by 0 bases and J by 2 bases, with 5 bases left in between. CDR1 and CDR2 from the germline V gene are SGHTA and FQGNSA. CDR3 sequence reads: CASSLAGAYEQYV. The CDR3 DNA reads as TGTGCCAGCAGCTTAGCGGGAGCCTACGAGCAGTACGTC.

V usage is TRBV5-1 and J usage is TRBJ2-1; 12 bases map to TRBD2. This CDR3 spans 16 amino acids. Germline CDR1 is SGHRS and CDR2 is YFSETQ. V dropped 4 bases and J dropped 7; count of bases not matched to a gene: 9. The CDR3 is CASSGTDLAGGNEQFF. In DNA form, the CDR3 reads TGCGCCAGCAGCGGGACTGACCTAGCGGGAGGGAATGAGCAGTTCTTC.

The rearrangement uses TRBV2 and TRBJ2-5; perhaps TRBD2 as D (5 bases). CDR3 length: 11 residues. In germline, CDR1 is SNHLY, CDR2 FYNNEI. V lost 6 bases and J lost 10, with 12 bases in between. The CDR3 DNA is TGTGCCAGCAGGTCACTAGACCACCAGTACTTC. It is translated as CASRSLDHQYF.

This clonotype turned up a few times. The chain links TRBV7-6 to TRBJ1-3; 8 nucleotides line up with TRBD1. V shed 3 bases, J shed 4 bases, and the junction held 14 bases outside the gene matches. CDR1 is SGHVS, CDR2 FNYEAQ, per germline. The CDR3 has 18 amino acids. The chain's CDR3 is CASSFNPGGYTSGNTIYF. The DNA of the CDR3 is TGTGCCAGCAGCTTTAACCCAGGGGGCTACACAAGCGGAAACACCATATATTTT.

This clonotype was seen only a few times. The genes are TRBV11-3 and TRBJ2-2, with D perhaps matching TRBD1 or TRBD2 (5 bases each). Germline CDR1 is SGHNT and CDR2 is YENEEA. This CDR3 is built from 15 residues. Trimming pared 5 bases from V and 2 bases from J, leaving 12 bases between. The CDR3 nucleotides are TGTGCCAGCAGCCCACTGGGGGACAACACCGGGGAGCTGTTTTTT. Translation gives CASSPLGDNTGELFF. Drawing the rest from reference TRBV11-3 and TRBJ2-2, the complete variable domain is EAGVVQSPRYKIIEKKQPVAFWCNPISGHNTLYWYLQNLGQGPELLIRYENEEAVDDSQLPKDRFSAERLKGVDSTLKIQPAELGDSAVYLCASSPLGDNTGELFFGEGSRLTVL.

The chain is built from TRBV6-2 or TRBV6-3 and TRBJ1-1; possibly TRBD1 for D (5 bases). Deletions cut 8 bases from V and 1 base from J, with 23 bases between. This CDR3 spans 17 amino acids. CDR1 MNHEY and CDR2 SVGEGT come from the germline V gene. The CDR3 here is CASLRAGRTFSNTEAFF. The CDR3 DNA is TGTGCCAGCCTCCGTGCGGGACGGACTTTCTCGAACACTGAAGCTTTCTTT.

Note on this clonotype: A junction end diverges from the germline sequence, so it may reflect a read error. J is TRBJ1-1 and V is TRBV6-8, with 10 bases aligning to TRBD1. Germline loops: CDR1 MNHGY, CDR2 SAAAGT. This CDR3 spans 15 amino acids. CDR3 nucleotide sequence: TGTGCCAGCAGTACGGGGGACAGGGGTGCGGCTGAAGCTTTGTTT. Protein: CASSTGDRGAAEALF.

This clonotype was detected only a few times. The chain has TRBV7-8 and TRBJ2-7, with D perhaps matching TRBD1 (6 bases). The CDR3 length is 14 residues. With 5 bases removed from V and 2 bases from J, the gap between germline ends came to 13 bases. Germline-derived CDR1 and CDR2 are SGHVS and FQNEAQ. CDR3 sequence reads: CASSTRTDPYEQYV. The CDR3 DNA reads as TGTGCCAGCAGCACCCGGACAGACCCCTACGAGCAGTACGTC.

This clonotype turned up a few times. The chain recombines TRBV5-1 with TRBJ2-7, with 10 bases identical to TRBD2. Per germline, CDR1 SGHRS and CDR2 YFSETQ. Trimming at V came to 1 base and at J to 4 bases, leaving 5 bases not matched to a gene. The CDR3 is 15 amino acids. CDR3 sequence reads: CASSLLPSGSYEQYF. The CDR3 region has the DNA TGCGCCAGCAGCTTGCTACCTAGCGGGAGTTACGAGCAGTACTTC.

A few counts support this clonotype. The chain employs TRBV19 and TRBJ1-5; 8 positions match TRBD1. Germline V gene lookup returns CDR1 LNHDA and CDR2 SQIVND (reference sequence). J gave up 6 bases and V 3 bases, and 4 bases lay outside the gene matches. This CDR3 contains 14 residues. DNA for the CDR3: TGTGCCAGTAGTATGAACAGGGGGATTCAGCCCCAGCATTTT. Protein: CASSMNRGIQPQHF.

This clonotype was picked up a small number of times. This chain joins TRBV27 and TRBJ2-1, with 9 bases fitting TRBD2. Germline V lookup: CDR1 MNHEY, CDR2 SMNVEV (reference sequence). The CDR3 spans 17 residues. V trimming: 1 base; J trimming: 10 bases; junction bases outside the gene matches: 14. The CDR3 is CASSLFLGREGLREQFF. As DNA, the CDR3 is TGTGCCAGCAGTTTATTCCTGGGGCGGGAGGGCCTCAGGGAGCAGTTCTTC.

Of note for this clonotype: Germline and junction disagree at one end, which may indicate a read error. The chain uses TRBV7-4 and TRBJ2-3; 8 bases line up with TRBD2. The CDR3 has 14 residues. Germline V lookup: CDR1 SGHVT, CDR2 SQSDAQ. The CDR3 nucleotides are TGTGCTAGCAGCGTTAGCGGGGACACAGATAAGCAGTATTTT. Protein: CASSVSGDTDKQYF.

J is TRBJ2-1 and V is TRBV19; no definite D call. The CDR3 contains 13 residues. The germline V gene has CDR1 LNHDA and CDR2 SQIVND (reference sequence). V shed 2 bases and J shed 4 bases, with 6 bases lying between them. CDR3 amino acids: CASSIRAYNEQFF. The CDR3 DNA is TGTGCCAGTAGTATACGAGCATACAATGAGCAGTTCTTC.

The sample holds many counts of this clonotype. This chain uses TRBV11-2 with TRBJ1-4, with D possibly TRBD1 on 6 matching bases. V lost 6 bases and J 4 bases, leaving 21 bases between the germline ends. There are 17 residues in the CDR3. Germline assignment: CDR1 SGHAT and CDR2 FQNNGV. CDR3 amino acids: CASRVTRSRTVNEKLFF. The CDR3 DNA reads as TGTGCCAGCAGGGTAACCAGAAGTCGGACAGTTAATGAAAAACTGTTTTTT.

At least ten counts were recorded for this clonotype. The rearrangement joins TRBV7-2 to TRBJ2-3, with 12 positions matching TRBD2. Germline CDR1 and CDR2: SGHTA and FQGNSA. Trimming took 1 base from V and 5 from J; bases not matched to a gene: 4. This CDR3 contains 16 residues. The CDR3 loop is CASSLGLAGVGDTQYF. In nucleotides, the CDR3 is TGTGCCAGCAGCTTAGGACTAGCGGGAGTAGGAGATACGCAGTATTTT.

The chain combines TRBV12-5 with TRBJ2-7, with 12 bases matching TRBD2. This CDR3 spans 15 amino acids. J lost 2 bases, V lost 7 bases, and 6 bases had no gene match. From germline, CDR1 is LGHNT and CDR2 FRNRAP. The CDR3 nucleotides are TGTGCTAGTGCCCAACTAGCGGGAGGTACCTACGAGCAGTACGTC. This gives the protein CASAQLAGGTYEQYV.

A word on this clonotype: At one boundary the junction diverges from the germline segment, which might be a read error. J is TRBJ1-2 and V is TRBV6-1, with D unresolved. Germline loops: CDR1 MNHNS, CDR2 SASEGT. The CDR3 totals 13 residues. The CDR3 sequence is CASSYGPSNGYSF. CDR3 coding DNA: TGTGCCAGCAGTTACGGTCCATCCAATGGCTACAGCTTC.

The J gene is TRBJ2-7, the V gene TRBV6-1; 10 positions agree with TRBD1. The CDR3 has 15 residues. Germline lookup yields CDR1 MNHNS and CDR2 SASEGT. The V segment lost 7 bases and the J segment 6 bases; nucleotides outside the gene matches: 12. The CDR3 DNA sequence: TGTGCCAGCAAAACTACCGGGACAGGGGTGTTCGAGCAGTACTTC. The encoded protein is CASKTTGTGVFEQYF.

This chain uses TRBV4-2 with TRBJ1-6; tentative D call: TRBD1 (5 bases). Germline-derived CDR1 and CDR2 are LGHNA and YNFKEQ. This CDR3 is 15 amino acids long. Deletions cut 1 base from V and 10 bases from J, with 14 bases between. CDR3 region: CASSQGETVQSPLHF. CDR3 coding DNA: TGTGCCAGCAGCCAAGGGGAGACAGTGCAATCACCCCTCCACTTT.

V is TRBV6-2 or TRBV6-3 and J is TRBJ2-1; 7 positions agree with TRBD2. The CDR3 has 16 amino acids. Unmatched junction bases numbered 10, after V lost 6 bases and J lost 2 bases. Germline CDR1 is MNHEY and CDR2 is SVGEGT. The CDR3 DNA reads TGTGCCAGCAGACCTTCAGCGGGATGGCCCTACAATGAGCAGTTCTTC. Translation: CASRPSAGWPYNEQFF.

This clonotype was counted a few times. V and J are TRBV6-2 or TRBV6-3 and TRBJ2-5, with a weak D call TRBD1 (5 bases). V was cut by 7 bases and J by 5 bases, with 20 bases left in between. Germline-derived CDR1 and CDR2 are MNHEY and SVGEGT. This CDR3 spans 15 amino acids. Here the CDR3 reads CASKSTARHSETQYF. For the CDR3, the DNA is TGTGCCAGCAAATCGACAGCGAGGCATTCGGAGACCCAGTACTTC.

This clonotype has ten or more counts. This sequence joins TRBV6-1 and TRBJ1-2; D not resolved. The V gene's germline CDR1 is MNHNS and CDR2 SASEGT. This CDR3 region has 13 residues. V lost 4 bases to trimming and J lost 4 bases, with 10 bases between them. CDR3 nucleotides: TGTGCCAGCAGTGGGCGGCTTTTCTATGGCTACACCTTC. Translation: CASSGRLFYGYTF.

The chain has TRBV14 and TRBJ2-1; TRBD2 matches 9 bases. V was pared by 4 bases and J by 8 bases, with 12 bases of the junction left unmatched. CDR3 length equals 16 residues. The germline V gene encodes CDR1 SGHDN and CDR2 FVKESK. This CDR3 reads CASSLLGLAFLDEQFF. For the CDR3, the DNA is TGTGCCAGCAGCCTTTTGGGACTAGCCTTTCTCGATGAGCAGTTCTTC.

V is TRBV6-2 or TRBV6-3 and J is TRBJ2-1, with D maybe TRBD2 (5 bases). V lost 4 bases and J lost 10, with 11 bases in between. This CDR3 has 12 residues. Germline V gene sequence: CDR1 MNHEY, CDR2 SVGEGT. The CDR3 sequence is CASSSGGLEQFF. The CDR3 region has the DNA TGTGCCAGCAGTTCCGGCGGACTGGAGCAGTTCTTC.